Listed here are 19 T cell receptor beta chains from one sample, sequenced in a study of TIL therapy for anti-PD-1-resistant metastatic lung cancer. The time point is: pre-treatment sample, taken before nivolumab and TIL therapy. This was the immunoSEQ v3 assay. Some clones are missing from TCRdb's copy, which holds only in-frame ones; the method was immunoSEQ multiplex PCR. Among tens of thousands of clones listed, roughly 69% were seen once. Specimen: blood, collected at baseline. Receptors originate from a person between 25 and 80 years old with non-small cell lung cancer.

This clone was seen just once. This chain joins TRBV21-1 and TRBJ2-7; the DNA was not compared with TRBD2, the D call given in the table. TRBV21-1 is shown as a pseudogene. The CDR3 length is 15 residues. The CDR3 here is CASTPPGGGLYEQYF. CDR3 DNA sequence: TGTGCCAGCACCCCCCCTGGGGGAGGGCTATACGAGCAGTACTTC.

This chain joins TRBV7-9 and TRBJ1-5, with D uncertain. The germline V and J ends were trimmed by 3 bases and 1 base, with 13 bases remaining between them. CDR3 length: 16 residues. Germline V CDR1 and CDR2: SEHNR, FQNEAQ (reference sequence). The CDR3 here is CASSFPSTESNQPQHF. The CDR3, as DNA: TGTGCCAGCAGCTTCCCCTCCACAGAGAGCAATCAGCCCCAGCATTTT.

The CDR3 DNA follows: TGTGCCAGCAGCAGAAAGCGGTGCCGGGACAGCACCGGGGAGCTGTTTTTT. Translated, it gives CASSRKRCRDSTGELFF. The J gene is TRBJ2-2, the V gene TRBV21-1; the table's D call TRBD1 went unverified against the DNA. TRBV21-1 corresponds to a pseudogene. This CDR3 has 17 amino acids.

The chain joins TRBV18 to TRBJ2-7, with no clear D. The CDR3 is 13 amino acids. The V end lost 5 bases, the J end lost 9 bases, and 17 bases lay between the germline ends. CDR1 is KGHSH and CDR2 is LQKENI in the germline V gene. The CDR3, as DNA: TGTGCCAGCTCAGAAGCAAACTCGCACGGGCAGTACTTC. Protein product: CASSEANSHGQYF. The entire variable domain, with the rest obtained from reference TRBV18 and TRBJ2-7, is as follows: NAGVMQNPRHLVRRRGQEARLRCSPMKGHSHVYWYRQLPEEGLKFMVYLQKENIIDESGMPKERFSAEFPKEGPSILRIQQVVRGDSAAYFCASSEANSHGQYFGPGTRLTVT.

CDR3 protein: CASSVGQGVYTQYF. The CDR3 DNA reads TGTGCCAGCAGCGTAGGGCAGGGGGTGTATACGCAGTATTTT. The chain couples TRBV9 to TRBJ2-3; the match to TRBD1 covers 7 bases. The CDR3 spans 14 residues. V shed 0 bases and J 7 bases; nucleotides not matched to a gene: 5. CDR1 and CDR2 from the germline V gene are SGDLS and YYNGEE.

The chain links TRBV6-1 to TRBJ1-4; a weak D match, TRBD1 (5 bases). V was clipped by 5 bases and J by 8 bases, with 15 bases between them. Germline assignment: CDR1 MNHNS and CDR2 SASEGT. The CDR3 totals 14 residues. CDR3 coding DNA: TGTGCCAGCAGTTGGGGGTACAGCGTGGAAAAACTGTTTTTT. Encoded protein: CASSWGYSVEKLFF.

This clone was observed a single time. The chain employs TRBV5-1 and TRBJ2-5, with 8 positions matching TRBD1. The CDR3 has 14 amino acids. Germline-derived CDR1 and CDR2 are SGHRS and YFSETQ. The ends lost 7 bases at V and 7 bases at J; junction bases unmatched: 12. Written as DNA, the CDR3 is TGCGCCAGCTCGCCCGACAGGGGCGTGGGGACCCAGTACTTC. This sequence encodes CASSPDRGVGTQYF.

This clone was counted between two and nine times. CDR3 nucleotides: TGTGCCAGTAGTACACGCAGCGACAAGGACACTGAAGCTTTCTTT. It is translated as CASSTRSDKDTEAFF. The V gene is TRBV19, the J gene TRBJ1-1, with unresolved D. The CDR3 spans 15 residues. The germline V gene has CDR1 LNHDA and CDR2 SQIVND (reference sequence). V was pared by 4 bases and J by 3 bases, with 15 bases between.

The sample holds one count of this clone. This chain connects TRBV6-5 to TRBJ2-1, with 7 bases matching TRBD2. The ends lost 1 base at V and 4 bases at J; junction bases unmatched: 7. Germline CDR1 reads MNHEY; CDR2 reads SVGAGI. The CDR3 length is 16 residues. The DNA of the CDR3 is TGTGCCAGCAGTTACTATGGAGCGGGGTTATACAATGAGCAGTTCTTC. It translates to CASSYYGAGLYNEQFF.

V gene TRBV6-1 combines with J gene TRBJ2-2, with unresolved D. Germline CDR1 and CDR2: MNHNS and SASEGT. This CDR3 spans 11 amino acids. Trimming stripped 5 bases from V and 4 bases from J, with 2 bases between. As DNA, the CDR3 is TGTGCCAGCAGTCGCACCGGGGAGCTGTTTTTT. As protein: CASSRTGELFF.

CDR3 residues: CASVLDGTAGTEAFF. CDR3 nucleotides: TGTGCCAGCGTGTTAGATGGGACAGCCGGCACTGAAGCTTTCTTT. The genes are TRBV6-6 and TRBJ1-1; TRBD1 matches 7 bases. The CDR3 totals 15 residues. V dropped 8 bases and J dropped 4; count of bases not matched to a gene: 13. CDR1 is MNHNY, CDR2 SVGAGI, per germline (reference sequence).

The V call is TRBV19, the J call TRBJ2-1; D not resolved. The CDR3 runs to 10 residues. V lost 3 bases, J lost 8 bases, and 2 bases lay in between. Germline CDR1 reads LNHDA; CDR2 reads SQIVND (reference sequence). Here the CDR3 reads CASSMHEQFF. The CDR3 DNA reads as TGTGCCAGTAGTATGCATGAGCAGTTCTTC. Based on the CDR3 plus reference TRBV19 and TRBJ2-1, the full variable domain is DGGITQSPKYLFRKEGQNVTLSCEQNLNHDAMYWYRQDPGQGLRLIYYSQIVNDFQKGDIAEGYSVSREKKESFPLTVTSAQKNPTAFYLCASSMHEQFFGPGTRLTVL.

The chain employs TRBV11-3 and TRBJ2-5, with 10 positions matching TRBD2. The ends lost 4 bases at V and 4 bases at J; junction bases unmatched: 12. The CDR3 sequence is 17 residues long. Germline CDR1 SGHNT, CDR2 YENEEA. The CDR3 loop is CASSSPGASGSRETQYF. CDR3 sequence (DNA): TGTGCCAGCAGCTCCCCCGGGGCTAGCGGGAGTCGAGAGACCCAGTACTTC.

The chain employs TRBV2 and TRBJ1-5, with D possibly being TRBD1 (6 bases). CDR1 is SNHLY, CDR2 FYNNEI, per germline. The V and J ends lost 5 bases and 0 bases respectively, with 17 bases between them. This CDR3 spans 17 amino acids. The CDR3 DNA reads TGTGCCAGCAGTTTACAGGGCAGGGGTTATAGCAATCAGCCCCAGCATTTT. Protein sequence: CASSLQGRGYSNQPQHF.

This chain joins TRBV4-1 and TRBJ1-1, with 8 nucleotides matching TRBD1. V shed 0 bases, J shed 3 bases, and the junction held 3 bases outside the gene matches. This CDR3 contains 15 residues. Germline V lookup: CDR1 MGHRA, CDR2 YSYEKL. CDR3 residues: CASSQDSTGDTEAFF. The DNA of the CDR3 is TGCGCCAGCAGCCAAGATTCGACAGGGGACACTGAAGCTTTCTTT.

This chain connects TRBV27 to TRBJ1-4; D gene uncertain. Trimming removed 2 bases at V and 4 bases at J, with 14 bases between. The CDR3 has 16 residues. CDR1 is MNHEY and CDR2 is SMNVEV in the germline V gene (reference sequence). This CDR3 is CASSLVSPAFNEKLFF. In DNA, the CDR3 is TGTGCCAGCAGTTTAGTTTCTCCAGCTTTTAATGAAAAACTGTTTTTT.

The V call is TRBV5-4, the J call TRBJ2-5; D unresolved. The CDR3 is 14 amino acids. V lost 4 bases, J lost 5 bases, and 15 bases lay in between. Germline V gene sequence: CDR1 SGHNT, CDR2 YYREEE (reference sequence). CDR3 sequence: CASSHNGLGETQYF. The CDR3, as DNA: TGTGCCAGCAGCCATAACGGATTAGGGGAGACCCAGTACTTC. Looking up the rest from reference TRBV5-4 and TRBJ2-5 gives the full variable domain: ETGVTQSPTHLIKTRGQQVTLRCSSQSGHNTVSWYQQALGQGPQFIFQYYREEENGRGNFPPRFSGLQFPNYSSELNVNALELDDSALYLCASSHNGLGETQYFGPGTRLLVL.

The V gene is TRBV2, the J gene TRBJ2-7; TRBD2 might be the D (5 bases). This CDR3 spans 14 amino acids. Germline CDR1 is SNHLY and CDR2 is FYNNEI. The V end lost 8 bases, the J end lost 0 bases, and 14 bases lay between the germline ends. In DNA, the CDR3 is TGTGCCAGCGGCCGGGAAAGAATCTCCTACGAGCAGTACTTC. It yields the protein CASGRERISYEQYF.

The genes are TRBV5-1 and TRBJ1-5; 10 positions agree with TRBD1. Germline-derived CDR1 and CDR2 are SGHRS and YFSETQ. CDR3 length equals 14 residues. J was trimmed by 7 bases and V by 3 bases; bases with no gene match: 4. The CDR3 here is CASSSGQGQQPQHF. CDR3 DNA sequence: TGCGCCAGCAGCTCGGGACAGGGGCAACAGCCCCAGCATTTT.